The 9 T cell receptor beta chains reported below all come from one sample, sequenced in a study of identical twins. MiXCR, run by TCRdb on the 5' RACE reads, gives a single entry per CDR3 protein. The sample gives roughly 720,000 distinct CDR3 sequences, roughly 20% of which show up once; approximately 14% is in the top ten. These sequences were also reported in another study, on T cells expressing NK-cell markers.

Sequenced: PBMCs. The receptor source for this set is a woman aged 18 to 35 in good health.

As DNA, the CDR3 is TGTGCCAGCAGCTTAGGGGGACAGGGATCTGAAGCTTTCTTT. Translated, it gives CASSLGGQGSEAFF. The chain links TRBV7-8 to TRBJ1-1, with 9 positions matching TRBD1. The CDR3 has 14 amino acids. The J segment lost 6 bases and the V segment lost 1 base, leaving 3 bases of the junction unmatched. Per the germline V gene, CDR1 is SGHVS and CDR2 is FQNEAQ.

Only a few counts were recorded for this clonotype. The chain carries TRBV11-2 and TRBJ2-1; no reliable D call. The CDR3 is 14 amino acids. Looked up from germline, CDR1 is SGHAT and CDR2 is FQNNGV. V was trimmed by 6 bases and J by 11 bases, leaving 20 bases between them. CDR3 amino acids: CASSLEWVGVKQFF. In DNA, the CDR3 is TGTGCCAGCAGTTTGGAGTGGGTGGGCGTAAAGCAGTTCTTC.

The chain combines TRBV6-2 or TRBV6-3 with TRBJ2-5; possibly TRBD1 for D (6 bases). The ends were cut back, 11 bases at V and 3 bases at J, with 10 bases in the middle. This CDR3 region has 11 residues. The germline gives CDR1 MNHEY, CDR2 SVGEGT. CDR3 amino acids: CAVGGEETQYF. CDR3 nucleotide sequence: TGTGCCGTAGGGGGAGAAGAGACCCAGTACTTC.

The chain links TRBV7-6 to TRBJ2-1, with TRBD2 identical over 12 bases. There are 15 residues in the CDR3. CDR1 is SGHVS, CDR2 FNYEAQ, per germline. V lost 5 bases to trimming and J lost 5 bases; unmatched junction nucleotides: 4. This chain's CDR3 is CASSARLAGDNEQFF. The CDR3 DNA is TGTGCCAGCAGCGCAAGACTAGCGGGAGACAATGAGCAGTTCTTC.

V is TRBV3-1 and J is TRBJ2-7; D remains unclear. Germline V CDR1 and CDR2: LGHDT, YNNKEL (reference sequence). The CDR3 length is 13 residues. V was trimmed by 3 bases and J by 2 bases, leaving 8 bases between them. CDR3 sequence (DNA): TGTGCCAGCAGCCATCCGAATCCCTACGAGCAGTACTTC. It translates to CASSHPNPYEQYF.

This clonotype was seen a handful of times. The chain combines TRBV5-1 with TRBJ2-5, with 7 bases matching TRBD1. This CDR3 region has 13 residues. Looked up from germline, CDR1 is SGHRS and CDR2 is YFSETQ. V shed 6 bases and J 2 bases; nucleotides not matched to a gene: 4. The DNA for the CDR3 is TGCGCCAGCACTCCAGGGGGTCAAGAGACCCAGTACTTC. Amino acids: CASTPGGQETQYF. Using reference TRBV5-1 and TRBJ2-5 for the parts outside the CDR3, the full variable domain is KAGVTQTPRYLIKTRGQQVTLSCSPISGHRSVSWYQQTPGQGLQFLFEYFSETQRNKGNFPGRFSGRQFSNSRSEMNVSTLELGDSALYLCASTPGGQETQYFGPGTRLLVL.

J is TRBJ2-7 and V is TRBV12-3 or TRBV12-4; 11 nucleotides agree with TRBD1. This CDR3 comprises 15 residues. V lost 4 bases and J lost 4; bases outside the gene matches: 6. CDR3 sequence: CASSSQGTGGYEQYF. CDR3 coding DNA: TGTGCCAGCAGTTCCCAGGGGACAGGGGGGTACGAGCAGTACTTC.

This clonotype was detected only a few times. This chain links TRBV10-3 with TRBJ2-1, with 7 bases aligning to TRBD2. Germline trimming cut 6 bases from V and 6 bases from J; bases unmatched to any gene: 11. Germline-derived CDR1 and CDR2 are ENHRY and SYGVKD. The CDR3 extends over 15 amino acids. The DNA for the CDR3 is TGTGCCATCAGCGGGACCCTAGCGGCTTCCAATGAGCAGTTCTTC. This codes for CAISGTLAASNEQFF.

The rearrangement joins TRBV12-3 or TRBV12-4 to TRBJ1-4; no clear D gene. This CDR3 contains 14 residues. Trimming took off 6 bases at V and 4 bases at J, with 12 bases between the two ends. The DNA of the CDR3 is TGTGCCAGCAGAGAGGACGGCCTTAATGAAAAACTGTTTTTT. Its translation: CASREDGLNEKLFF.